The subject of this entry is one TCR beta chain. Under the authors' procedure: Scientists estimated how many nucleated cells there were by amplifying reference gene primers. Assay: immunoSEQ multiplex PCR; the TCRdb copy retains only in-frame clones and omits some. V, J and clone size are those of that table, while D and trimming were read from the DNA. The sample comprises over 120,000 clones, around 75% of which are singletons, and around 5% rests with the top ten. The sample comes from a study of blood T cell repertoires in COVID-19. Study summary: The study drew acute and convalescent COVID-19 samples from the United States, Italy and Spain. T cells, B-cell-depleted T cells, or PBMCs provided the cDNA or gDNA that served as material.

Seattle enrolled patients during active infection and tracked them longitudinally. Trimming removed 3 bases from V and 0 bases from J, with 8 bases in between. There are 15 residues in the CDR3. In germline, CDR1 is LNHDA, CDR2 SQIVND (reference sequence). The sample consisted of peripheral blood. The chain recombines TRBV19 with TRBJ2-2; tentative D call: TRBD2 (5 bases). This TCR derives from an older woman with COVID-19, enrolled during active disease. The CDR3 region has the DNA TGTGCCAGTAGTATCGGGGAGTCGAACACCGGGGAGCTGTTTTTT. Translation gives CASSIGESNTGELFF. The full variable domain, with the rest looked up from reference TRBV19 and TRBJ2-2, is DGGITQSPKYLFRKEGQNVTLSCEQNLNHDAMYWYRQDPGQGLRLIYYSQIVNDFQKGDIAEGYSVSREKKESFPLTVTSAQKNPTAFYLCASSIGESNTGELFFGEGSRLTVL.